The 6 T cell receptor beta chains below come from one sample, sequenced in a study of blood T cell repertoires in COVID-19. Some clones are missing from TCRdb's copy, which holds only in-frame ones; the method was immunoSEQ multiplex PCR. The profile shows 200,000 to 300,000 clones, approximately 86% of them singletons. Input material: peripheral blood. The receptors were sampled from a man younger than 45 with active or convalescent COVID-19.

CDR3 protein: CVAAGNYGYTF. DNA for the CDR3: TGTGTAGCAGCAGGGAACTATGGCTACACCTTC. The V and J genes are TRBV2 and TRBJ1-2, with D possibly matching TRBD1 (5 bases). This CDR3 is 11 amino acids long. Germline loops: CDR1 SNHLY, CDR2 FYNNEI.

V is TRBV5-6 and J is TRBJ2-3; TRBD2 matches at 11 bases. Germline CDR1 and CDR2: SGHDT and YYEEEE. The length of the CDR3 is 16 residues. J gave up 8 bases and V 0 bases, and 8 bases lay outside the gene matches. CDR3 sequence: CASSLGVTSGVGTQYF. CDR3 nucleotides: TGTGCCAGCAGCTTGGGTGTGACTAGCGGGGTTGGTACGCAGTATTTT.

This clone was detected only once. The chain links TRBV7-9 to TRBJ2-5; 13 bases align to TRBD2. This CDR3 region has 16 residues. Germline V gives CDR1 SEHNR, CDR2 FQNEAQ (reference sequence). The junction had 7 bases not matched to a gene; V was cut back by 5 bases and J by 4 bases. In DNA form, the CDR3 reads TGTGCCAGCAGCCCCCGACTAGCGGGGGGAATAGAGACCCAGTACTTC. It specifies CASSPRLAGGIETQYF. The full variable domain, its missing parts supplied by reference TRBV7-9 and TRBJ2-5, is DTGVSQNPRHKITKRGQNVTFRCDPISEHNRLYWYRQTLGQGPEFLTYFQNEAQLEKSRLLSDRFSAERPKGSFSTLEIQRTEQGDSAMYLCASSPRLAGGIETQYFGPGTRLLVL.

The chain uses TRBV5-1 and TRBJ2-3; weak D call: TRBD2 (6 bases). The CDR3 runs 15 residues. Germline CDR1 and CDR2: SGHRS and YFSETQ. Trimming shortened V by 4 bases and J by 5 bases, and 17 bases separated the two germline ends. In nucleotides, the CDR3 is TGCGCCAGCAGCAAGATAGCGTCGGGAGAAGATACGCAGTATTTT. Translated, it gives CASSKIASGEDTQYF.

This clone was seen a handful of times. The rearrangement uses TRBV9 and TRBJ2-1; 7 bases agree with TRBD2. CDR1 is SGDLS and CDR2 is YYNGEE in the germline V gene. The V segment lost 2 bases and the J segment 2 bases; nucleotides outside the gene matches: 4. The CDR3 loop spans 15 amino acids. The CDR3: CASSVGGATYNEQFF. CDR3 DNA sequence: TGTGCCAGCAGCGTGGGAGGGGCCACCTACAATGAGCAGTTCTTC.

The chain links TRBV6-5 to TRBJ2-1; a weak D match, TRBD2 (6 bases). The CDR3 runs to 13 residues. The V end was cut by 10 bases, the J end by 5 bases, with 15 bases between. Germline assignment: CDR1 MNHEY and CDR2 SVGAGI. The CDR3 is CANAGLLNNEQFF. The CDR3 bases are TGTGCCAATGCGGGACTCCTAAACAATGAGCAGTTCTTC.